This record concerns one T cell receptor beta chain sequence. Sequencing used immunoSEQ multiplex PCR; TCRdb keeps in-frame clones, though not all of them. Among over 650,000 clones listed, about 90% were seen once. The CDR3 loop spans 16 amino acids. After removal of 4 bases from V and 2 bases from J, the junction contained 10 bases not matched to a gene. Germline V gives CDR1 MNHNY, CDR2 SVGAGI (reference sequence). The data belong to a study of shared T cell receptors in the human thymus. The sample also formed part of further work on human thymus T cells. That source reports: Thymic samples were excised during corrective heart operations. Usage of V and J genes appeared biased in thymic and blood repertoires.

Sample: thymocytes. The origin of this receptor is a boy in the first two years of life with a congenital heart defect. This rearrangement joins TRBV6-6 to TRBJ2-7, with 8 bases lining up with TRBD1. The CDR3: CASSCKLGQDAYEQYF. CDR3 coding DNA: TGTGCCAGCAGTTGCAAATTGGGACAGGACGCCTACGAGCAGTACTTC.